This T cell receptor (beta chain) stems from a study of blood T cell repertoires in COVID-19. Whole-study context: From the United States, Italy and Spain came samples of acute and convalescent COVID-19.

The assay was immunoSEQ multiplex PCR, and TCRdb's table has in-frame clones only and misses some. Counted here are 200,000 to 250,000 clones, about 85% occurring once; the ten biggest clones make up about an eighth. This clone has just a few counts. The clonotype comes from a woman between 18 and 30 years old who had recovered from COVID-19. The sequenced sample consisted of peripheral blood.

The CDR3: CAWSFQGGAEQYF. The CDR3 DNA sequence: TGTGCCTGGAGCTTCCAAGGCGGGGCCGAGCAGTACTTC. The chain recombines TRBV30 with TRBJ2-7; D is possibly TRBD2 (6 bases). The CDR3 contains 13 residues. The germline V gene encodes CDR1 GTSNPN and CDR2 SVGIG (reference sequence). V shed 3 bases and J shed 6 bases, with 15 bases lying between them. The whole variable domain, filled in from reference TRBV30 and TRBJ2-7, reads SQTIHQWPATLVQPVGSPLSLECTVEGTSNPNLYWYRQAAGRGLQLLFYSVGIGQISSEVPQNLSASRPQDRQFILSSKKLLLSDSGFYLCAWSFQGGAEQYFGPGTRLTVT.